The 14 T cell receptor beta chains given below trace back to one sample, sequenced in a study of Ad26.COV2.S vaccination and SARS-CoV-2 variants. Treatment meaning: approximately 18 received Ad26.COV2.S at low or high dose, single or two shots; about 5 received placebo; per-sample allocation not given. Specimen acquisition occurred on day 63 following the initial vaccine or placebo injection. TCRdb's table, derived via immunoSEQ multiplex PCR, lists solely in-frame clones and lacks some. The table includes 350,000 to 450,000 clones, around 93% detected once. Sequencing used peripheral blood, obtained in a trial of Ad26.COV2.S vaccine versus placebo. The receptors come from a person aged 18-65 years who received the Ad26.COV2.S COVID-19 vaccine or a placebo.

The V call is TRBV5-8, the J call TRBJ1-5; D remains unclear. V was pared by 1 base and J by 1 base, with 12 bases between. Germline V gene data show CDR1 as SGHTS and CDR2 as YDEGEE. The CDR3 covers 16 residues. The CDR3: CASSLTFWASNQPQHF. In DNA form, the CDR3 reads TGTGCCAGCAGCTTGACTTTCTGGGCAAGCAATCAGCCCCAGCATTTT.

CDR3 in DNA: TGTGCCAGCAGTGATTCTCCAGCGGGGTTTATGGAGACCCAGTACTTC. This sequence encodes CASSDSPAGFMETQYF. The chain employs TRBV25-1 and TRBJ2-5, with TRBD2 matching 7 bases. In germline, CDR1 is MGHDK, CDR2 SYGVNS. CDR3 size: 16 residues. V shed 3 bases and J 5 bases; nucleotides not matched to a gene: 12.

The rearrangement joins TRBV7-9 to TRBJ1-2; D gene uncertain. The germline V gene has CDR1 SEHNR and CDR2 FQNEAQ (reference sequence). The ends were cut back, 7 bases at V and 7 bases at J, with 25 bases in the middle. The CDR3 runs 16 residues. For the CDR3, the DNA is TGTGCCAGCACCCCAGCGGGGAAGCGCCGGGTGGGTGGCTACACCTTC. Translation: CASTPAGKRRVGGYTF.

V gene TRBV18 combines with J gene TRBJ1-3; D is possibly TRBD1 (5 bases). Trimming left V 0 bases short and J 3 bases short, with 18 bases between. The CDR3 loop spans 18 amino acids. Germline V gene lookup returns CDR1 KGHSH and CDR2 LQKENI. DNA for the CDR3: TGTGCCAGCTCACCACCGGGCAGGGTCTTTTTGTTTGGAAACACCATATATTTT. Its translation is CASSPPGRVFLFGNTIYF.

The rearrangement uses TRBV7-9 and TRBJ1-2; D is unclear. Trimming shortened V by 4 bases and J by 4 bases, and 10 bases separated the two germline ends. The CDR3 consists of 13 residues. Germline assignment: CDR1 SEHNR and CDR2 FQNEAQ (reference sequence). The CDR3 nucleotides are TGTGCCAGCAGCTCGCTGGCCGGCTATGGCTACACCTTC. Translated: CASSSLAGYGYTF.

The chain joins TRBV5-6 to TRBJ2-1, with 13 nucleotides matching TRBD2. V shed 4 bases, J shed 8 bases, and the junction held 6 bases outside the gene matches. The germline CDR1 and CDR2 sequences are SGHDT and YYEEEE. The CDR3 covers 15 residues. The CDR3 spells CASSAGTSGAYEQFF. CDR3 DNA: TGTGCCAGCAGCGCAGGGACTAGCGGGGCCTATGAGCAGTTCTTC.

The rearrangement links TRBV28 to TRBJ2-3; 10 nucleotides match TRBD2. The CDR3 contains 15 residues. Germline-derived CDR1 and CDR2 are MDHEN and SYDVKM. The J segment lost 5 bases and the V segment lost 7 bases, leaving 9 bases of the junction unmatched. CDR3 amino acids: CASNPLLAGKDTQYF. The CDR3 DNA follows: TGTGCCAGCAACCCCCTACTAGCGGGGAAAGATACGCAGTATTTT.

The CDR3 region is CASTRGGGGPYEQYF. CDR3 DNA sequence: TGTGCCAGCACCCGGGGAGGGGGGGGGCCCTACGAGCAGTACTTC. This sequence joins TRBV27 and TRBJ2-7, with D perhaps matching TRBD2 (7 bases). Germline CDR1 and CDR2: MNHEY and SMNVEV (reference sequence). Trimming cost V 7 bases and J 2 bases, with 18 bases left between them. The CDR3 spans 15 residues.

The chain uses TRBV11-2 and TRBJ2-3; D is tentatively TRBD1 or TRBD2 (5 bases each). This CDR3 is 15 amino acids long. The germline CDR1 and CDR2 sequences are SGHAT and FQNNGV. Trimming left V 4 bases short and J 6 bases short, with 17 bases between. In nucleotides, the CDR3 is TGTGCCAGCAGCTACATAGGGGACCCTTTTGATACGCAGTATTTT. Translation gives CASSYIGDPFDTQYF.

The chain joins TRBV4-1 to TRBJ2-1, with a weak D call TRBD2 (5 bases). The germline V gene has CDR1 MGHRA and CDR2 YSYEKL. V shed 1 base and J shed 0 bases, with 13 bases lying between them. The CDR3 is 17 residues long. This chain's CDR3 is CASSQGLAFTSYNEQFF. Here the CDR3 DNA reads TGCGCCAGCAGCCAAGGGTTAGCGTTCACCTCCTACAATGAGCAGTTCTTC.

The CDR3 reads CASSRGAANTGELFF. CDR3 nucleotide sequence: TGCGCCAGCAGCCGGGGGGCGGCCAACACCGGGGAGCTGTTTTTT. The V and J genes are TRBV4-1 and TRBJ2-2; D tentatively reads TRBD1 or TRBD2 (6 bases each). V lost 4 bases and J 2 bases, leaving 11 bases between the germline ends. There are 15 residues in the CDR3. The germline V gene encodes CDR1 MGHRA and CDR2 YSYEKL.

The gene calls are TRBV5-1 and TRBJ1-1; the D gene is possibly TRBD1 (5 bases). CDR3 length equals 16 residues. Deletions cut 0 bases from V and 0 bases from J, with 12 bases between. The germline V gene has CDR1 SGHRS and CDR2 YFSETQ. The CDR3 bases are TGCGCCAGCAGCTTGGATGCGGGGGGGATGAACACTGAAGCTTTCTTT. Protein product: CASSLDAGGMNTEAFF.

The gene calls are TRBV27 and TRBJ1-5, with a tentative D call TRBD1 (5 bases). Germline CDR1 is MNHEY and CDR2 is SMNVEV (reference sequence). The CDR3 sequence is 16 residues long. The germline V and J ends were trimmed by 5 bases and 4 bases, with 18 bases remaining between them. CDR3: CASSPFPSGLNQPQHF. CDR3 bases: TGTGCCAGCAGTCCCTTCCCGTCAGGGTTAAATCAGCCCCAGCATTTT.

This clone showed up just once. The chain employs TRBV2 and TRBJ1-2, with D possibly being TRBD1 (6 bases). Germline-derived CDR1 and CDR2 are SNHLY and FYNNEI. This CDR3 has 16 residues. Trimming took off 7 bases at V and 8 bases at J, with 26 bases between the two ends. DNA for the CDR3: TGTGCCAGCACCTCCCCTGGGGGGACATTGAGCTTAGGCTACACCTTC. It codes for CASTSPGGTLSLGYTF. Together with reference TRBV2 and TRBJ1-2, the CDR3 gives the full variable domain: EPEVTQTPSHQVTQMGQEVILRCVPISNHLYFYWYRQILGQKVEFLVSFYNNEISEKSEIFDDQFSVERPDGSNFTLKIRSTKLEDSAMYFCASTSPGGTLSLGYTFGSGTRLTVV.